Listed below are T cell receptor beta chains from one sample, sequenced in a study of cytomegalovirus exposure and HLA in healthy donors. Data came from immunoSEQ multiplex PCR; TCRdb stores just in-frame clones and leaves some out. The sample lists over 100,000 clones; 80% were seen once. The specimen sequenced was PBMCs. The receptors originated from a young man in good health and CMV-seronegative. Each CDR3 is given with its conserved first and last residue. D genes are given only for firm matches. Expanded clones get a size class; other rows say once, few or many, or leave the size out.

clone_size	d_call	j_call	v_call	cdr3_nt	cdr3_aa
NA	NA	TRBJ2-2	TRBV7-3	TGTGCCAGCAGCTCTAGCAACACCGGGGAGCTGTTTTTT	CASSSSNTGELFF
few	TRBD1	TRBJ1-1	TRBV5-1	TGCGCCAGCAGCTCCTGGACAGGGTCGATAGCTGAAGCTTTCTTT	CASSSWTGSIAEAFF
once	TRBD2	TRBJ2-5	TRBV5-4	TGTGCCAGCAGCTTGTCTAGCGGGGACAAGACCCAGTACTTC	CASSLSSGDKTQYF
NA	NA	TRBJ1-5	TRBV7-9	TGTGCCAGCAGCTTAGGACAGTTGGGTCAGCCCCAGCATTTT	CASSLGQLGQPQHF
NA	TRBD1	TRBJ1-6	TRBV5-6	TGTGCCAGCAGCTTGAGGGACAGGGGATCACCCCTCCACTTT	CASSLRDRGSPLHF
NA	TRBD2	TRBJ2-2	TRBV6-5	TGTGCCAGCAGTTACGGGGGGGAATGGAACACCGGGGAGCTGTTTTTT	CASSYGGEWNTGELFF
NA	TRBD1	TRBJ2-7	TRBV29-1	TGCAGCGCCGGGACAGGGGGCTACGAGCAGTACTTC	CSAGTGGYEQYF
NA	TRBD2	TRBJ2-3	TRBV5-1	TGCGCCAGCAGCTCCGCGGGAGTTGATACGCAGTATTTT	CASSSAGVDTQYF
NA	NA	TRBJ1-1	TRBV27	TGTGCCAGCAGTTCCAATAGCAGGGGCGCACAGGACACTGAAGCTTTCTTT	CASSSNSRGAQDTEAFF
few	NA	TRBJ1-5	TRBV27	TGTGCCAGCAGCCGGGGATGGGGAGGCAATCAGCCCCAGCATTTT	CASSRGWGGNQPQHF
NA	NA	TRBJ1-4	TRBV9	TGTGCCAGCAGCGTCCATGGTTTCGGTGAAAAACTGTTTTTT	CASSVHGFGEKLFF
NA	TRBD1	TRBJ1-2	TRBV19	TGTGCCAGTAGTAGCACCACCCCCGGGACAGCTTACCATCCCAACTATGGCTACACCTTC	CASSSTTPGTAYHPNYGYTF
NA	TRBD1	TRBJ2-1	TRBV5-4	TGTGCCAGCAGCTTGGGCCAGGGGGCGTATGAGCAGTTCTTC	CASSLGQGAYEQFF